This T cell receptor beta chain derives from a study of cytomegalovirus exposure and HLA in healthy donors. The CDR3 is 14 residues long. Trimming pared 5 bases from V and 6 bases from J, leaving 11 bases between. Germline CDR1 reads MNHEY; CDR2 reads SMNVEV (reference sequence). With 60 Vbeta and 13 Jbeta primers, the PCR was carried out. Profiled with immunoSEQ multiplex PCR; TCRdb holds only in-frame clones, not every one. Of under 120,000 clones listed, about 83% were seen once; the top ten hold roughly 4.9%. The receptor's source is a female donor in good health and CMV-seropositive. The gene calls are TRBV27 and TRBJ1-6; D call uncertain. Sequencing was done on a sample of PBMCs. This chain's CDR3 is CASSRRGTNSPLHF. The CDR3 DNA sequence: TGTGCCAGCAGTCGACGGGGAACTAATTCACCCCTCCACTTT.